Below, 7 T cell receptor beta chains from the same sample are listed, as sequenced in a study of T cells after posttransplantation cyclophosphamide. The method was immunoSEQ multiplex PCR; TCRdb's version includes in-frame clones alone and lacks a portion of them. The profile shows some 25,000 clones, around 88% of them singletons. Specimen: PBMCs. These TCRs come from a woman aged 55-69 years with a blood cancer, CMV-positive, and with a related stem cell donor.

This chain connects TRBV14 to TRBJ2-1; D is unclear. Trimming left V 1 base short and J 7 bases short, with 8 bases between. CDR1 SGHDN and CDR2 FVKESK come from the germline V gene. The CDR3 length is 13 residues. CDR3 sequence: CASSQGLTNEQFF. The CDR3 bases are TGTGCCAGCAGCCAAGGGCTCACAAATGAGCAGTTCTTC.

The V gene is TRBV27, the J gene TRBJ2-2; 8 nucleotides agree with TRBD2. The V and J ends lost 3 bases and 5 bases, in that order; junction bases with no gene match: 5. Germline V gives CDR1 MNHEY, CDR2 SMNVEV (reference sequence). The CDR3 spans 15 residues. The CDR3 DNA follows: TGTGCCAGCAGTTTCGCGGGAGGACATACCGGGGAGCTGTTTTTT. It yields the protein CASSFAGGHTGELFF.

The genes are TRBV19 and TRBJ1-1; D remains unclear. The CDR3 covers 15 residues. V lost 3 bases and J lost 5, with 16 bases in between. The germline V gene encodes CDR1 LNHDA and CDR2 SQIVND (reference sequence). The CDR3, as DNA: TGTGCCAGTAGTATGAAGTGGGAGGGAGCTACTGAAGCTTTCTTT. The encoded protein is CASSMKWEGATEAFF.

The V gene is TRBV23-1, the J gene TRBJ1-6, with D possibly TRBD1 on 6 matching bases. TRBV23-1 is known as an ORF, though its function is uncertain. The CDR3 totals 15 residues. V was cut by 5 bases and J by 11 bases, with 19 bases left in between. The CDR3 here is CASSAPSGAGTPLHF. In DNA, the CDR3 is TGCGCCAGCAGTGCTCCCTCAGGGGCCGGGACACCCCTCCACTTT.

The sample holds one count of this clone. The genes are TRBV5-1 and TRBJ1-5; TRBD1 is a possible D gene (5 bases). This CDR3 is built from 17 residues. V was pared by 5 bases and J by 0 bases, with 18 bases between. Germline-derived CDR1 and CDR2 are SGHRS and YFSETQ. The CDR3 region is CASRSPTGVYSNQPQHF. The CDR3 nucleotides read TGCGCCAGCAGAAGCCCGACGGGGGTATATAGCAATCAGCCCCAGCATTTT.

The genes are TRBV18 and TRBJ2-3; D gene uncertain. V lost 1 base and J 0 bases, leaving 11 bases between the germline ends. Germline V CDR1 and CDR2: KGHSH, LQKENI. This CDR3 is 16 amino acids long. This chain's CDR3 is CASSPLSLTSTDTQYF. In DNA form, the CDR3 reads TGTGCCAGCTCACCACTCTCACTCACTAGCACAGATACGCAGTATTTT.

This chain uses TRBV7-2 with TRBJ2-7; 8 bases are a match to TRBD2. Germline lookup yields CDR1 SGHTA and CDR2 FQGNSA. The CDR3 runs to 17 residues. With 5 bases clipped from V and 5 bases from J, the junction kept 17 bases outside the gene matches. The CDR3 sequence: CASSPSRGGSGIHEQYF. The CDR3 DNA follows: TGTGCCAGCAGCCCAAGCCGGGGGGGTAGCGGGATACACGAGCAGTACTTC.